The rows below give T cell receptor beta chains drawn from one sample of a study of T cells in Graves' hyperthyroidism and ophthalmopathy. MiXCR, applied by TCRdb to the multiplex PCR reads, yields one record per CDR3 protein. The data show 300,000 to 350,000 distinct CDR3 sequences, 15% to 20% seen once. The specimen was blood. Receptor source: a man younger than 40 with Graves' hyperthyroidism. The CDR3 runs from the conserved cysteine through the conserved F or W.

v_gene	j_gene	CDR3aa
TRBV20-1	TRBJ1-2	CSATLPGGQGRSYGYTF
TRBV11-2	TRBJ2-6	CASSPPRTGANVLTF
TRBV12-3/TRBV12-4	TRBJ1-6	CASRGQSTNSPLHF
TRBV6-1	TRBJ1-2	CASSEGGFYGYTF
TRBV6-1	TRBJ1-2	CASSSRTGEIGYTF
TRBV18	TRBJ2-3	CASSHMGSGKGDTQYF
TRBV6-1	TRBJ2-1	CASSSPGTSGYNEQFF
TRBV2	TRBJ1-6	CASRTGTGRYNSPLHF
TRBV5-5	TRBJ2-3	CASSPLGVRGDTQYF
TRBV3-1	TRBJ1-4	CASSPRWTGGGKLFF
TRBV5-1	TRBJ1-4	CASSGGTGFRKLFF
TRBV28	TRBJ1-6	CASRPGLISSYNSPLHF
TRBV30	TRBJ2-2	CAWGRPGELFF
TRBV12-3/TRBV12-4	TRBJ2-4	CASTPAGGPKNIQYF
TRBV4-1	TRBJ2-5	CASSQELAGYQETQYF
TRBV24-1	TRBJ2-1	CATSRAYNEQFF
TRBV2	TRBJ2-6	CASSDSGANVLTF